These 25 T cell receptor beta chains were sequenced from one sample in a study of control samples from healthy donors and cancer patients. The data were produced by immunoSEQ multiplex PCR, yet TCRdb's version contains in-frame clones alone and is incomplete. The table lists 100,000 to 150,000 clones, about 90% of them singletons, with around 1.8% in the top ten. What was sequenced was blood. Every receptor here comes from a man between 18 and 29 years old in good health.

The rearrangement joins TRBV28 to TRBJ2-7; 8 bases map to TRBD2. CDR1 is MDHEN, CDR2 SYDVKM, per germline. This CDR3 has 13 amino acids. V lost 11 bases and J lost 5; bases outside the gene matches: 11. CDR3 DNA sequence: TGTGCCGTACCGGGACTAGAGTCCCACGAGCAGTACTTC. Translating it yields CAVPGLESHEQYF.

This clone was seen once. The rearrangement links TRBV28 to TRBJ2-1; no clear D gene. This CDR3 is built from 12 residues. V lost 8 bases and J lost 6, with 11 bases in between. Germline CDR1 reads MDHEN; CDR2 reads SYDVKM. CDR3: CASRLSFNEQFF. The CDR3 DNA is TGTGCCAGCCGACTCTCGTTCAATGAGCAGTTCTTC.

The V and J genes are TRBV11-3 and TRBJ1-1; D is undetermined. Trimming removed 0 bases at V and 1 base at J, with 9 bases between. This CDR3 spans 15 amino acids. Looked up from germline, CDR1 is SGHNT and CDR2 is YENEEA. The CDR3 coding sequence is TGTGCCAGCAGCTTAGACCCAGCTACGAACACTGAAGCTTTCTTT. Encoded protein: CASSLDPATNTEAFF. Full variable domain (missing parts from reference TRBV11-3 and TRBJ1-1): EAGVVQSPRYKIIEKKQPVAFWCNPISGHNTLYWYLQNLGQGPELLIRYENEEAVDDSQLPKDRFSAERLKGVDSTLKIQPAELGDSAVYLCASSLDPATNTEAFFGQGTRLTVV.

V usage is TRBV10-3 and J usage is TRBJ1-2, with 10 bases fitting TRBD1. The CDR3 contains 14 residues. Germline trimming cut 6 bases from V and 4 bases from J; bases unmatched to any gene: 5. The germline CDR1 and CDR2 sequences are ENHRY and SYGVKD. The CDR3 here is CAIRGTGVVYGYTF. DNA for the CDR3: TGTGCCATCAGGGGGACAGGGGTAGTCTATGGCTACACCTTC.

The genes are TRBV11-3 and TRBJ2-2; 13 nucleotides agree with TRBD2. Per the germline V gene, CDR1 is SGHNT and CDR2 is YENEEA. With V trimmed by 2 bases and J by 7 bases, 16 bases remained unmatched. The CDR3 loop spans 20 amino acids. CDR3 region: CASSLFPAGTSGIIGGELFF. DNA of the CDR3: TGTGCCAGCAGCTTATTTCCCGCCGGGACTAGCGGGATTATCGGCGGGGAGCTGTTTTTT.

The chain carries TRBV19 and TRBJ1-1; the D gene is possibly TRBD1 (6 bases). This CDR3 has 16 amino acids. CDR1 LNHDA and CDR2 SQIVND come from the germline V gene (reference sequence). The V end was cut by 5 bases, the J end by 2 bases, with 18 bases between. CDR3 in amino acids: CASSPLRKQGNTEAFF. For the CDR3, the DNA is TGTGCCAGTAGTCCCCTCCGAAAACAGGGTAACACTGAAGCTTTCTTT.

The sample holds a few counts of this clone. The chain has TRBV30 and TRBJ1-1; TRBD1 is a possible D gene (5 bases). The CDR3 has 16 residues. The V end lost 4 bases, the J end lost 0 bases, and 18 bases lay between the germline ends. Germline lookup yields CDR1 GTSNPN and CDR2 SVGIG (reference sequence). CDR3 bases: TGTGCCTGGACTCCCCGGGACGTAACCCTGAACACTGAAGCTTTCTTT. Its translation: CAWTPRDVTLNTEAFF.

This chain joins TRBV6-5 and TRBJ2-1; D is undetermined. CDR1 and CDR2 from the germline V gene are MNHEY and SVGAGI. Trimming shortened V by 2 bases and J by 1 base, and 3 bases separated the two germline ends. The CDR3 is made up of 13 amino acids. The CDR3 spells CASSYESYNEQFF. CDR3 in DNA: TGTGCCAGCAGTTACGAATCCTACAATGAGCAGTTCTTC.

This clone has just one count. The V gene is TRBV2, the J gene TRBJ2-3; D gene uncertain. Germline CDR1 reads SNHLY; CDR2 reads FYNNEI. This CDR3 spans 13 amino acids. Between the trimmed V and J ends, which lost 7 bases and 1 base, there was a span of 9 bases. DNA for the CDR3: TGTGCCAGCATAGATTCGGGCACAGATACGCAGTATTTT. Amino acids: CASIDSGTDTQYF.

This chain joins TRBV18 and TRBJ2-2; 12 positions match TRBD2. The CDR3 runs to 15 residues. Looked up from germline, CDR1 is KGHSH and CDR2 is LQKENI. The trim removed 1 base at V and 6 bases at J, leaving 0 bases unmatched. The DNA for the CDR3 is TGTGCCAGCTCACCACGACTAGCGGGAGCCGGGGAGCTGTTTTTT. This translates into CASSPRLAGAGELFF.

This chain links TRBV18 with TRBJ2-4; D is unclear. V gave up 4 bases and J gave up 1 base, with 11 bases separating them. This CDR3 has 15 residues. Germline V gene data show CDR1 as KGHSH and CDR2 as LQKENI. The CDR3 DNA reads TGTGCCAGCTCACAGACGGAAGGGGCCAAAAACATTCAGTACTTC. Its protein product is CASSQTEGAKNIQYF. The variable domain in full, completed from reference TRBV18 and TRBJ2-4, reads NAGVMQNPRHLVRRRGQEARLRCSPMKGHSHVYWYRQLPEEGLKFMVYLQKENIIDESGMPKERFSAEFPKEGPSILRIQQVVRGDSAAYFCASSQTEGAKNIQYFGAGTRLSVL.

In the case of this clone: The sample contains more than one DNA sequence encoding this CDR3. This rearrangement joins TRBV7-9 to TRBJ2-6; D is perhaps TRBD2 (6 bases). The length of the CDR3 is 15 residues. Germline CDR1 is SEHNR and CDR2 is FQNEAQ (reference sequence). V lost 5 bases and J 2 bases, leaving 10 bases between the germline ends. CDR3 amino acids: CASSPGGAGANVLTF. The CDR3 bases are TGTGCCAGCAGCCCCGGAGGGGCTGGGGCCAACGTCCTGACTTTC.

The chain recombines TRBV7-2 with TRBJ2-1; 7 nucleotides line up with TRBD1. The CDR3 is 14 residues long. Germline values: CDR1 SGHTA, CDR2 FQGNSA. The trim removed 1 base at V and 9 bases at J, leaving 6 bases unmatched. CDR3 loop: CASSLDRGRGEQFF. The CDR3 nucleotides are TGTGCCAGCAGCTTAGACAGGGGCCGAGGTGAGCAGTTCTTC.

V is TRBV3-1 (or the pseudogene TRBV3-2) and J is TRBJ2-7; 7 nucleotides line up with TRBD2. V was clipped by 3 bases and J by 1 base; unmatched bases: 9. The CDR3 has 16 residues. Germline CDR1 and CDR2: LGHDT and YNNKEL (reference sequence). The CDR3 sequence: CASSQLGGGSSYEQYF. The CDR3 DNA sequence: TGTGCCAGCAGCCAGCTCGGAGGCGGGAGTTCCTACGAGCAGTACTTC.

The chain carries TRBV6-5 and TRBJ1-1; maybe TRBD1 (5 bases). V lost 5 bases and J 5 bases, leaving 12 bases between the germline ends. The CDR3 runs 13 residues. CDR1 MNHEY and CDR2 SVGAGI come from the germline V gene. CDR3 residues: CASSNRRGTEAFF. As DNA, the CDR3 is TGTGCCAGCAGTAACAGGCGAGGAACTGAAGCTTTCTTT.

The chain employs TRBV6-5 and TRBJ1-1; D may be TRBD1 (6 bases). This CDR3 has 12 residues. V gave up 7 bases and J gave up 7 bases, with 13 bases separating them. Germline V CDR1 and CDR2: MNHEY, SVGAGI. This chain's CDR3 is CASTRRGHEAFF. CDR3 nucleotide sequence: TGTGCCAGCACCAGGCGGGGGCATGAAGCTTTCTTT.

The chain couples TRBV5-4 to TRBJ2-7; D possibly corresponds to TRBD2 (5 bases). CDR3 length: 17 amino acids. Germline CDR1 SGHNT, CDR2 YYREEE (reference sequence). Trimming cost V 0 bases and J 0 bases, with 16 bases left between them. CDR3 region: CASSLDGRGLSSYEQYF. The DNA for the CDR3 is TGTGCCAGCAGCTTGGATGGTCGCGGGCTCAGCTCCTACGAGCAGTACTTC.

V gene TRBV27 combines with J gene TRBJ1-3; D is uncertain. CDR1 is MNHEY and CDR2 is SMNVEV in the germline V gene (reference sequence). Trimming shortened V by 4 bases and J by 3 bases, and 7 bases separated the two germline ends. CDR3 length: 13 amino acids. The CDR3 sequence is CASSWSVGNTIYF. The CDR3 DNA follows: TGTGCCAGCAGTTGGTCGGTTGGAAACACCATATATTTT.

The chain carries TRBV14 and TRBJ2-3, with 8 bases identical to TRBD1. Germline loops: CDR1 SGHDN, CDR2 FVKESK. CDR3 length equals 16 residues. J was trimmed by 1 base and V by 3 bases; bases with no gene match: 6. CDR3 loop: CASSHYPGQGTDTQYF. The CDR3 DNA is TGTGCCAGCAGCCATTATCCGGGACAGGGCACAGATACGCAGTATTTT.

The chain couples TRBV5-4 to TRBJ2-7, with D possibly called TRBD1 or TRBD2 (5 bases each). From germline, CDR1 is SGHNT and CDR2 YYREEE (reference sequence). The germline V and J ends were trimmed by 4 bases and 2 bases, with 13 bases remaining between them. This CDR3 region has 14 residues. The CDR3 nucleotides read TGTGCCAGCAGCCAACGGGGCTTTCCCTACGAGCAGTACTTC. Its protein product is CASSQRGFPYEQYF.

This chain uses TRBV7-6 with TRBJ1-2; 9 bases fit TRBD1. Trimming cost V 3 bases and J 0 bases; bases outside gene matches: 5. Germline CDR1 and CDR2: SGHVS and FNYEAQ. This CDR3 region has 16 residues. The CDR3 DNA follows: TGTGCCAGCAGCTTGGGGACAGGGAGTTCTAACTATGGCTACACCTTC. As protein: CASSLGTGSSNYGYTF.

DNA for the CDR3: TGTGCCAGCAGCTCCTCCGACCGGGACAGGAGCACTGAAGCTTTCTTT. This sequence encodes CASSSSDRDRSTEAFF. The genes are TRBV7-9 and TRBJ1-1, with TRBD1 matching over 8 bases. J lost 4 bases, V lost 4 bases, and 11 bases had no gene match. CDR3 length: 16 amino acids. Per germline, CDR1 SEHNR and CDR2 FQNEAQ (reference sequence).

CDR3 sequence reads: CAWSGGAEAFF. The CDR3 region has the DNA TGTGCCTGGAGTGGGGGGGCTGAAGCTTTCTTT. This sequence joins TRBV30 and TRBJ1-1; D is perhaps TRBD1 (5 bases). The CDR3 is 11 amino acids. The V end lost 1 base, the J end lost 6 bases, and 6 bases lay between the germline ends. The germline CDR1 and CDR2 sequences are GTSNPN and SVGIG (reference sequence).

J is TRBJ1-5 and V is TRBV28; 8 bases map to TRBD1. After removal of 5 bases from V and 5 bases from J, the junction contained 11 bases not matched to a gene. Looked up from germline, CDR1 is MDHEN and CDR2 is SYDVKM. The CDR3 consists of 16 residues. The DNA of the CDR3 is TGTGCCAGCAGTCATCAAATCCAGGGGGCGCATCAGCCCCAGCATTTT. Its translation is CASSHQIQGAHQPQHF.

This chain joins TRBV21-1 and TRBJ2-7; TRBD2 is the table's D call and was not checked against the DNA. TRBV21-1 constitutes a pseudogene. The CDR3 has 18 residues. The CDR3 region is CASRVGAHSGQRGCEQYF. CDR3 coding DNA: TGTGCCAGCCGTGTGGGCGCGCATAGCGGCCAAAGAGGTTGCGAGCAGTACTTC.